The clone carrying this T cell receptor beta chain showed up just a few times. Its matching antigen is unknown. Of the isolated RNA, all was reverse transcribed, and so the sequenced material was expressed TCRB transcripts. Regulatory, naive and central memory T cell samples averaged approximately 3.8 million reads. Measured with immunoSEQ multiplex PCR; TCRdb has only the in-frame clones, and not every one. The data hold hundreds of thousands of clones, with about 14% observed a single time. This sample was taken from a study of beta chain features in type 1 diabetes. Germline V gene data show CDR1 as LNHNV and CDR2 as YYDKDF (reference sequence). V shed 1 base and J shed 8 bases, with 14 bases lying between them. This CDR3 has 15 residues. Study-wide findings and caveats: Any HLA type influence on TCRB rearrangement was left unresolved here. Healthy donors had naive, central memory and Treg TCRB repertoires that appeared less similar than those seen among patients.

The chain has TRBV15 and TRBJ1-4; TRBD1 might be the D (6 bases). Input material: naive CD4+ T cells from blood. The TCR sequence derives from a man aged 18 to 35 in good health. This CDR3 is CATSRGGGRLEKLFF. For the CDR3, the DNA is TGTGCCACCAGCAGAGGCGGGGGGCGCTTAGAAAAACTGTTTTTT.